This TCR beta chain was sequenced in a study of blood T cell repertoires in COVID-19. Methods used by the authors: It was from reference gene primer amplification that nucleated cell counts were estimated. Assay: immunoSEQ multiplex PCR; the TCRdb copy retains only in-frame clones and omits some. The D gene and trimming were derived from the DNA, and the V and J assignments and clone size from that table. The sample consists of 200,000 to 250,000 clones, 88% of them appearing once. This CDR3 is 13 amino acids long. J was trimmed by 4 bases and V by 4 bases; bases with no gene match: 3. V and J are TRBV12-3 or TRBV12-4 and TRBJ1-2; 7 nucleotides align to TRBD1. Sequences were obtained from peripheral blood. The clonotype comes from an older woman with acute or convalescent COVID-19. The CDR3 sequence is CASSSGQSYGYTF. CDR3 DNA: TGTGCCAGCAGTTCGGGACAGAGCTATGGCTACACCTTC.